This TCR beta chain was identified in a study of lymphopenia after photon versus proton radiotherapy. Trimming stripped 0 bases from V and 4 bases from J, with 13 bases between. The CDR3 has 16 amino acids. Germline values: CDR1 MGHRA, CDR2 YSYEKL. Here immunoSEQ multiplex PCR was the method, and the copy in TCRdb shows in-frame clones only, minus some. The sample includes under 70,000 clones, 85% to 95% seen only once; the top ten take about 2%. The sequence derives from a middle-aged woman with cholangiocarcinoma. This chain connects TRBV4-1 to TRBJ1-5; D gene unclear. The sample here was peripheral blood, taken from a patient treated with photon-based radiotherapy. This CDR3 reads CASSQENGRINQPQHF. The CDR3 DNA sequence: TGCGCCAGCAGCCAAGAAAATGGGAGGATAAATCAGCCCCAGCATTTT.